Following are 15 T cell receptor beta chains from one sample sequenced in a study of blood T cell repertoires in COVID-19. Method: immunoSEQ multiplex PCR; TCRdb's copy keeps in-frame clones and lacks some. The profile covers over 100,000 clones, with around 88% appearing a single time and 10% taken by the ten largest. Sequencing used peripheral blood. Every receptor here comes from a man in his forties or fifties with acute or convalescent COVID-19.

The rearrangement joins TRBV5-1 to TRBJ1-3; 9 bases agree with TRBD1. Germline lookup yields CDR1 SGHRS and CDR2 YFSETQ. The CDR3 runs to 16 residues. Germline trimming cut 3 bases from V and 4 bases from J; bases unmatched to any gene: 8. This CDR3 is CASSSRTGEAGNTIYF. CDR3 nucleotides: TGCGCCAGCAGCTCGAGGACAGGGGAGGCCGGAAACACCATATATTTT.

The CDR3 bases are TGTGCCAGCAGAGTTCTGGGGGGTCAAGGCTACACCTTC. This translates into CASRVLGGQGYTF. The chain employs TRBV3-1 (or the pseudogene TRBV3-2) and TRBJ1-2, with a possible D match to TRBD1 (5 bases). V lost 6 bases, J lost 8 bases, and 16 bases lay in between. Germline values: CDR1 LGHDT, CDR2 YNNKEL (reference sequence). The CDR3 has 13 residues.

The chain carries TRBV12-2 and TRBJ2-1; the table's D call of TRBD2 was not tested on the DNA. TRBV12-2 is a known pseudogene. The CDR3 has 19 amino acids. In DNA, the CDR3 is TGTGCAAGTCGCTTATACGCGCCCGAACTAGCGTCGGTGAAGAATGAGCAGTTCTTC. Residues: CASRLYAPELASVKNEQFF.

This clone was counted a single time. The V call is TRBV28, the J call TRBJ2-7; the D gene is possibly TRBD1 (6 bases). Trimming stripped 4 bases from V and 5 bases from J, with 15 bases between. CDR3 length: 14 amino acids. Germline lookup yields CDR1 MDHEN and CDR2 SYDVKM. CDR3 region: CASSSDRFEDEQYF. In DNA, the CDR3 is TGTGCCAGCAGTTCCGACAGGTTTGAGGACGAGCAGTACTTC.

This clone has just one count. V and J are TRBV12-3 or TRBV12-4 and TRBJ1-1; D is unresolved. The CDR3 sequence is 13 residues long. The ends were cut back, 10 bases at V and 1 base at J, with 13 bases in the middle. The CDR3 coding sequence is TGTGCCACCCGAACCGGGAAGAACACTGAAGCTTTCTTT. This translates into CATRTGKNTEAFF.

CDR3 nucleotides: TGTGCCAGCAGTTACTCCGACACCTATCAGCCCCAGCATTTT. Its translation is CASSYSDTYQPQHF. This sequence joins TRBV6-5 and TRBJ1-5, with D unclear. V lost 0 bases and J 5 bases, leaving 8 bases between the germline ends. Germline V gives CDR1 MNHEY, CDR2 SVGAGI. The CDR3 has 14 residues.

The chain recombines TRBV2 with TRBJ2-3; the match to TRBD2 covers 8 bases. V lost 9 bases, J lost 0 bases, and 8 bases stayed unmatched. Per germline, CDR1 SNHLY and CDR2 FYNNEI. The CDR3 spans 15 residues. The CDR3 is CASKTLAVSTDTQYF. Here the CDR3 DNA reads TGTGCCAGTAAAACACTAGCGGTTAGCACAGATACGCAGTATTTT. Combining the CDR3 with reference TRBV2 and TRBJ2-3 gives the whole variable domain EPEVTQTPSHQVTQMGQEVILRCVPISNHLYFYWYRQILGQKVEFLVSFYNNEISEKSEIFDDQFSVERPDGSNFTLKIRSTKLEDSAMYFCASKTLAVSTDTQYFGPGTRLTVL.

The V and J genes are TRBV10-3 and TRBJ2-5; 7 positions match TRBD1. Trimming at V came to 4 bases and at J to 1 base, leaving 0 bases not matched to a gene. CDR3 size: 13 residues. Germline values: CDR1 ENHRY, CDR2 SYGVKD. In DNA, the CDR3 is TGTGCCATCAGTGGACAGGGCCAAGAGACCCAGTACTTC. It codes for CAISGQGQETQYF.

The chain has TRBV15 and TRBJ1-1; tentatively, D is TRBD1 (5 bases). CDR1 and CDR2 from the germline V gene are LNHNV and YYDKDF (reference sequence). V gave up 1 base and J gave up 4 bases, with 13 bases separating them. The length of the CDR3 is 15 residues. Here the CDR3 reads CATSRGGWGGTEAFF. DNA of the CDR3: TGTGCCACCAGCAGAGGGGGATGGGGGGGCACTGAAGCTTTCTTT.

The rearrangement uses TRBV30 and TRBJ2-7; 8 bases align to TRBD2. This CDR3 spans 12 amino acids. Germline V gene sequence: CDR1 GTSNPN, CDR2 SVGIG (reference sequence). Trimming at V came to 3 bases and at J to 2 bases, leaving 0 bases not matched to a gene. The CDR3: CAWRGLAYEQYF. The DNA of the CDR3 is TGTGCCTGGAGGGGACTAGCCTACGAGCAGTACTTC.

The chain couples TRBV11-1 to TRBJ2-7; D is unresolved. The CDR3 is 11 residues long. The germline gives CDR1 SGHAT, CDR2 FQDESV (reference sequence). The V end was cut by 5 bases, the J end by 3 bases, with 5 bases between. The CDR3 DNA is TGTGCCAGCAGCCGTTACTACGAGCAGTACTTC. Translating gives CASSRYYEQYF.

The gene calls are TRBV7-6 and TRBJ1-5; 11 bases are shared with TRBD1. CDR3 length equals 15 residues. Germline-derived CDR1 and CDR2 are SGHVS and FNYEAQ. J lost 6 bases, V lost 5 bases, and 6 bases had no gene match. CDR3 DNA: TGTGCCAGCAGCCGGGGACAGGGGGAAGGTCAGCCCCAGCATTTT. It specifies CASSRGQGEGQPQHF.

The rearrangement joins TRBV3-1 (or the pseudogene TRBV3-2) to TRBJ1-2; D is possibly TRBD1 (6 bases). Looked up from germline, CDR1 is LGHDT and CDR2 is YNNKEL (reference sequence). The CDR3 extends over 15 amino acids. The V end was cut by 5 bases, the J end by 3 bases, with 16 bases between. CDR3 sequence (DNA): TGTGCCAGCAGCTACCGGGGGGCTGGATACTATGGCTACACCTTC. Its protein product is CASSYRGAGYYGYTF.

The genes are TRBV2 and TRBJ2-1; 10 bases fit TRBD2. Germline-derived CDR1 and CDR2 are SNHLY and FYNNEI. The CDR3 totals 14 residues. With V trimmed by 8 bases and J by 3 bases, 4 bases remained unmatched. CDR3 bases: TGTGCCAGCGCGCTAGCGGGGGTCTACAATGAGCAGTTCTTC. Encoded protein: CASALAGVYNEQFF.

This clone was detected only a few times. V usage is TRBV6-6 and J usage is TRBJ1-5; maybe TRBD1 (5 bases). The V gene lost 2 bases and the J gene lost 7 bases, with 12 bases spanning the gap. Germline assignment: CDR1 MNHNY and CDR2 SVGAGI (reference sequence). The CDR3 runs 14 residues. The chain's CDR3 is CASSYRSGAQPQHF. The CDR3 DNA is TGTGCCAGCAGTTACCGCAGCGGGGCACAGCCCCAGCATTTT.